These T cell receptor beta chains were read from a single sample in a study of blood T cell repertoires in COVID-19. Sequencing used immunoSEQ multiplex PCR; TCRdb keeps in-frame clones, though not all of them. The sample comprises 75,000 to 80,000 clones, 80% to 90% of which are singletons, and 15% to 20% rests with the top ten. The specimen sequenced was peripheral blood. All receptors come from a woman aged 60-75 years with acute or convalescent COVID-19. Each CDR3 is given with its conserved first and last residue. Each record gives: V gene, clone size, J gene, D gene, CDR3 protein, CDR3 DNA. D genes are given only for firm matches. Not every row has a clone size; where given, it reads once, few, many or a size class.

V gene: TRBV5-6
clone size: .
J gene: TRBJ1-2
D gene: .
CDR3 protein: CASSPNGGAGGYTF
CDR3 DNA: TGTGCCAGCAGCCCCAATGGGGGGGCCGGTGGCTACACCTTC

V gene: TRBV20-1
clone size: .
J gene: TRBJ2-3
D gene: .
CDR3 protein: CSASRRGSSSTDTQYF
CDR3 DNA: TGCAGTGCTAGTAGGCGGGGTTCTTCTAGCACAGATACGCAGTATTTT

V gene: TRBV3-1/TRBV3-2
clone size: .
J gene: TRBJ2-7
D gene: .
CDR3 protein: CASSQSRGALSYEQYF
CDR3 DNA: TGTGCCAGCAGCCAATCACGGGGGGCCCTATCCTACGAGCAGTACTTC

V gene: TRBV15
clone size: medium-sized
J gene: TRBJ1-2
D gene: .
CDR3 protein: CATSRDLDRDYGYTF
CDR3 DNA: TGTGCCACCAGCAGAGATCTCGACAGAGACTATGGCTACACCTTC

V gene: TRBV5-1
clone size: .
J gene: TRBJ2-3
D gene: TRBD1
CDR3 protein: CASSSTTGGTDTQYF
CDR3 DNA: TGCGCCAGCAGCTCGACGACAGGGGGGACAGATACGCAGTATTTT

V gene: TRBV5-1
clone size: .
J gene: TRBJ2-3
D gene: .
CDR3 protein: CASSLTGVADTQYF
CDR3 DNA: TGCGCCAGCAGCCTGACGGGGGTAGCGGATACGCAGTATTTT

V gene: TRBV25-1
clone size: .
J gene: TRBJ1-6
D gene: TRBD1
CDR3 protein: CASRDAGGRNSPLHF
CDR3 DNA: TGTGCCAGCAGAGATGCAGGGGGCAGGAATTCACCCCTCCACTTT

V gene: TRBV27
clone size: .
J gene: TRBJ1-2
D gene: .
CDR3 protein: CASSLSGLTYYGYTF
CDR3 DNA: TGTGCCAGCAGTTTATCGGGCTTAACTTACTATGGCTACACCTTC

V gene: TRBV4-3
clone size: many
J gene: TRBJ2-2
D gene: TRBD2
CDR3 protein: CASSPLGRGPDTGELFF
CDR3 DNA: TGCGCCAGCAGCCCCCTGGGGAGGGGCCCTGACACCGGGGAGCTGTTTTTT

V gene: TRBV6-5
clone size: .
J gene: TRBJ1-6
D gene: .
CDR3 protein: CASSYRQVGNSPLHF
CDR3 DNA: TGTGCCAGCAGTTACCGACAGGTCGGTAATTCACCCCTCCACTTT

V gene: TRBV5-4
clone size: .
J gene: TRBJ1-2
D gene: TRBD1
CDR3 protein: CASSLRQGVDYGYTF
CDR3 DNA: TGTGCCAGCAGCTTGAGACAGGGGGTGGACTATGGCTACACCTTC

V gene: TRBV4-1
clone size: once
J gene: TRBJ2-1
D gene: .
CDR3 protein: CASSQAGLSYNEQFF
CDR3 DNA: TGCGCCAGCAGCCAAGCCGGGTTATCCTACAATGAGCAGTTCTTC

V gene: TRBV6-5
clone size: .
J gene: TRBJ1-2
D gene: .
CDR3 protein: CASSYSTGIYGYTF
CDR3 DNA: TGTGCCAGCAGTTACTCAACGGGTATCTATGGCTACACCTTC

V gene: TRBV6-5
clone size: .
J gene: TRBJ1-1
D gene: .
CDR3 protein: CASSPSGYTEAFF
CDR3 DNA: TGTGCCAGCAGTCCTTCGGGATACACTGAAGCTTTCTTT

V gene: TRBV27
clone size: few
J gene: TRBJ1-1
D gene: TRBD1
CDR3 protein: CASSRLGQGNTEAFF
CDR3 DNA: TGTGCCAGCAGCCGATTGGGACAGGGTAACACTGAAGCTTTCTTT

V gene: TRBV7-2
clone size: .
J gene: TRBJ1-4
D gene: .
CDR3 protein: CASSYRTATTNEKLFF
CDR3 DNA: TGTGCCAGCAGCTACCGGACTGCCACAACTAATGAAAAACTGTTTTTT

V gene: TRBV7-3
clone size: .
J gene: TRBJ2-3
D gene: TRBD1
CDR3 protein: CASSWGQGEWDTQYF
CDR3 DNA: TGTGCCAGCAGCTGGGGACAGGGGGAATGGGATACGCAGTATTTT

V gene: TRBV19
clone size: once
J gene: TRBJ1-2
D gene: TRBD1
CDR3 protein: CASTQGAGGYTF
CDR3 DNA: TGTGCCAGTACCCAGGGGGCCGGTGGCTACACCTTC

V gene: TRBV5-4
clone size: .
J gene: TRBJ2-3
D gene: TRBD1
CDR3 protein: CASSRDRETDTQYF
CDR3 DNA: TGTGCCAGCAGCCGGGACAGGGAGACAGATACGCAGTATTTT

V gene: TRBV5-1
clone size: .
J gene: TRBJ2-2
D gene: .
CDR3 protein: CASSLRGFANTGELFF
CDR3 DNA: TGCGCCAGCAGCTTGAGAGGGTTCGCGAACACCGGGGAGCTGTTTTTT

V gene: TRBV30
clone size: .
J gene: TRBJ1-4
D gene: .
CDR3 protein: CAWRKQGNNEKLFF
CDR3 DNA: TGTGCCTGGAGGAAACAGGGCAATAATGAAAAACTGTTTTTT